The 24 T cell receptor beta chains below come from one sample, sequenced in a study of post-analysis software for immune sequencing data (dated by TCRdb to the mid-2010s). General study outcomes and caveats: Patients showed significantly higher frequencies than controls for a handful of TRBV segments, among them TRBV5-6, TRBV5-1 and TRBV20-1.

The library was obtained by PCR. Sequencing took place on an Illumina HiSeq 2500. To reduce PCR and sequencing biases, unique molecular identifiers were built into the TCR beta cDNA libraries. TCRdb ran its own pipeline on the public reads, namely fastp trimming at Q25 and MiXCR clone calling, and kept in-frame beta chains. CDR3 protein duplicates are merged, each entry listing the most common genes and DNA. The sample table records 820,000 or so distinct CDR3 sequences; around 53% of these occur just once. About 4.5% of the sample goes to the ten largest clones. The antigens these receptors bind are not known. Sequencing was done on a sample of blood. These receptors were collected from a girl between 5 and 17 years old with multiple sclerosis.

This chain joins TRBV20-1 and TRBJ2-5; TRBD1 matches at 10 bases. The DNA matches TRBJ2-7 better at its end, which makes the J call doubtful. The CDR3 length is 13 residues. In germline, CDR1 is DFQATT, CDR2 SNEGSKA (reference sequence). The CDR3 sequence: CSAIRDRGYEQYF. The DNA of the CDR3 is TGCAGTGCTATACGGGACAGGGGTTACGAGCAGTACTTC.

The V call is TRBV20-1, the J call TRBJ2-4; 8 bases map to TRBD1. The end of the DNA fits TRBJ2-7 better, so the J call may be wrong. Germline V gene lookup returns CDR1 DFQATT and CDR2 SNEGSKA (reference sequence). There are 12 residues in the CDR3. The CDR3 coding sequence is TGCAGTGCTAGACGACAGGGGTACGAGCAGTACTTC. Translated, it gives CSARRQGYEQYF.

Only a few counts were recorded for this clonotype. The chain employs TRBV20-1 and TRBJ2-4; no clear D. Germline assignment: CDR1 DFQATT and CDR2 SNEGSKA (reference sequence). Between the trimmed V and J ends, which lost 6 bases and 0 bases, there was a span of 3 bases. The CDR3 has 11 residues. This chain's CDR3 is CSALAKNIQYF. Written as DNA, the CDR3 is TGCAGTGCCCTAGCCAAAAACATTCAGTACTTC.

A few counts support this clonotype. The rearrangement links TRBV5-1 to TRBJ2-1; 9 positions match TRBD1. CDR3 length: 15 residues. Germline assignment: CDR1 SGHRS and CDR2 YFSETQ. The ends lost 0 bases at V and 5 bases at J; junction bases unmatched: 3. DNA of the CDR3: TGCGCCAGCAGCTTGGGGGACAGGGCAAACAATGAGCAGTTCTTC. Translating it yields CASSLGDRANNEQFF.

This clonotype has a handful of counts. The chain uses TRBV12-3 or TRBV12-4 and TRBJ2-6; 7 bases map to TRBD1. The CDR3 is made up of 18 amino acids. The J segment lost 0 bases and the V segment lost 2 bases, leaving 7 bases of the junction unmatched. The CDR3 reads CASSLIGRGNSGANVLTF. The CDR3 nucleotides read TGTGCCAGCAGTTTAATCGGCAGGGGGAACTCTGGGGCCAACGTCCTGACTTTC.

The V gene is TRBV20-1, the J gene TRBJ2-7; D is undetermined. V lost 3 bases to trimming and J lost 2 bases, with 11 bases between them. Per germline, CDR1 DFQATT and CDR2 SNEGSKA (reference sequence). CDR3 length: 13 residues. In DNA, the CDR3 is TGCAGTGCTAGGGGCCTCGATGCCTACGAGCAGTACTTC. Its translation is CSARGLDAYEQYF.

This chain uses TRBV5-1 with TRBJ2-1, with 15 bases identical to TRBD2. This CDR3 has 16 amino acids. Germline CDR1 and CDR2: SGHRS and YFSETQ. The ends lost 4 bases at V and 9 bases at J; junction bases unmatched: 8. CDR3 DNA: TGCGCCAGCAGCCCAGGACTAGCGGGAGGGTTAGTTGAGCAGTTCTTC. Encoded protein: CASSPGLAGGLVEQFF.

This clonotype was counted only a few times. The V call is TRBV6-5, the J call TRBJ1-5, with 8 nucleotides matching TRBD1. The CDR3 sequence is 15 residues long. V was pared by 4 bases and J by 4 bases, with 6 bases of the junction left unmatched. The germline V gene has CDR1 MNHEY and CDR2 SVGAGI. CDR3 in amino acids: CASSSSGGGNQPQHF. The CDR3 nucleotides are TGTGCCAGCAGTTCCTCAGGGGGCGGTAATCAGCCCCAGCATTTT.

V and J are TRBV15 and TRBJ2-5, with D possibly TRBD1 on 6 matching bases. The germline gives CDR1 LNHNV, CDR2 YYDKDF (reference sequence). The CDR3 is made up of 19 amino acids. Trimming pared 1 base from V and 2 bases from J, leaving 23 bases between. The CDR3 sequence: CATSRAGIFTRGTQETQYF. The CDR3 bases are TGTGCCACCAGCAGAGCGGGTATCTTTACCAGAGGGACACAAGAGACCCAGTACTTC.

This chain uses TRBV7-8 with TRBJ2-1; 8 bases align to TRBD2. The ends lost 3 bases at V and 0 bases at J; junction bases unmatched: 4. The CDR3 has 16 residues. CDR1 SGHVS and CDR2 FQNEAQ come from the germline V gene. The CDR3 DNA follows: TGTGCCAGCAGCTTTAGGCGGGGGGCCTCCTACAATGAGCAGTTCTTC. It yields the protein CASSFRRGASYNEQFF.

Only one count was recorded for this clonotype. The rearrangement joins TRBV10-3 to TRBJ2-1, with 8 bases matching TRBD1. The end of the DNA fits TRBJ2-7 better, so the J call may be wrong. Germline-derived CDR1 and CDR2 are ENHRY and SYGVKD. The CDR3 totals 14 residues. CDR3: CAISGQGTYNEQYF. The CDR3 bases are TGTGCCATCAGTGGACAGGGGACCTACAATGAGCAGTACTTC.

The chain links TRBV9 to TRBJ2-1; D might be TRBD1 (6 bases). V was shortened by 1 base and J by 7 bases, with 15 bases between the two germline ends. The CDR3 contains 15 residues. Germline V gene data show CDR1 as SGDLS and CDR2 as YYNGEE. The CDR3 spells CASSVRATDRNEQFF. CDR3 sequence (DNA): TGTGCCAGCAGCGTACGGGCGACAGACAGGAATGAGCAGTTCTTC.

The V and J genes are TRBV7-9 and TRBJ1-4; D call uncertain. The CDR3 totals 13 residues. Germline CDR1 reads SEHNR; CDR2 reads FQNEAQ (reference sequence). Trimming left V 0 bases short and J 5 bases short, with 4 bases between. CDR3 sequence: CASSLAGNEKLFF. DNA for the CDR3: TGTGCCAGCAGCTTAGCGGGGAATGAAAAACTGTTTTTT.

The CDR3 loop is CASGSFPDITLPGVGYNEQFF. The CDR3 DNA sequence: TGTGCTAGTGGTTCCTTCCCGGACATCACGCTCCCCGGCGTTGGGTACAATGAGCAGTTCTTC. The rearrangement uses TRBV12-5 and TRBJ2-1, with D possibly matching TRBD1 (5 bases). CDR3 length equals 21 residues. From germline, CDR1 is LGHNT and CDR2 FRNRAP. Trimming took 4 bases from V and 4 from J, leaving 32 bases between them.

A note on this clonotype: Germline and junction disagree at one end, which may indicate a read error. This chain uses TRBV29-1 with TRBJ2-7, with no clear D. Looked up from germline, CDR1 is SQVTM and CDR2 is ANQGSEA. CDR3 length: 12 amino acids. CDR3 nucleotide sequence: TGCAGCGCTGAACATCCCGACTACGAGCAGTACTTC. Protein product: CSAEHPDYEQYF.

As concerns this clonotype: The junction departs from germline at one end; a sequencing error may be responsible. The rearrangement uses TRBV6-5 and TRBJ2-1, with 12 bases lining up with TRBD2. Germline lookup yields CDR1 MNHEY and CDR2 SVGAGI. This CDR3 has 17 residues. The CDR3: CASSYGTSGFSYNGQFF. The CDR3 DNA follows: TGTGCCAGCAGCTACGGGACTAGCGGGTTCTCCTACAATGGGCAGTTCTTC.

The chain employs TRBV7-3 and TRBJ2-1, with 10 bases lining up with TRBD1. Losses at the gene ends were 3 bases for V and 6 bases for J; bases not matched to a gene: 14. The germline V gene has CDR1 SGHTA and CDR2 FQGTGA. CDR3 size: 18 residues. In DNA, the CDR3 is TGTGCCAGCAGCTTCCCGTCGGAGGGGACAGGGGATCGCAATGAGCAGTTCTTC. Protein: CASSFPSEGTGDRNEQFF.

The chain combines TRBV5-5 with TRBJ1-4, with TRBD1 as a possible D gene (5 bases). The germline V gene encodes CDR1 SGHKS and CDR2 YYEKEE (reference sequence). The CDR3 sequence is 19 residues long. V lost 0 bases and J lost 0, with 18 bases in between. CDR3 protein: CASSLDRGGMFATNEKLFF. CDR3 in DNA: TGTGCCAGCAGCTTGGATCGGGGGGGTATGTTTGCAACTAATGAAAAACTGTTTTTT.

This clonotype was seen a handful of times. The chain uses TRBV20-1 and TRBJ2-1; D remains unclear. Germline V gene sequence: CDR1 DFQATT, CDR2 SNEGSKA (reference sequence). V lost 5 bases and J 4 bases, leaving 9 bases between the germline ends. CDR3 size: 12 residues. CDR3 region: CSALDGYNEQFF. The CDR3 region has the DNA TGCAGTGCTTTGGACGGATACAATGAGCAGTTCTTC.

This chain joins TRBV6-5 and TRBJ2-3; possibly TRBD1 for D (5 bases). The V gene lost 4 bases and the J gene lost 2 bases, with 16 bases spanning the gap. This CDR3 comprises 16 residues. CDR1 is MNHEY and CDR2 is SVGAGI in the germline V gene. The chain's CDR3 is CASSFKQDTLTDTQYF. DNA of the CDR3: TGTGCCAGCAGTTTCAAACAGGATACACTCACAGATACGCAGTATTTT.

The table lists this clonotype with a few counts. The gene calls are TRBV18 and TRBJ2-7; 8 positions match TRBD1. The CDR3 runs to 15 residues. CDR1 is KGHSH, CDR2 LQKENI, per germline. With 0 bases clipped from V and 5 bases from J, the junction kept 6 bases outside the gene matches. The CDR3 here is CASSPPNGQGDEQYF. DNA of the CDR3: TGTGCCAGCTCACCACCGAACGGACAGGGAGACGAGCAGTACTTC.

There are a few counts of this clonotype. This chain joins TRBV20-1 and TRBJ1-2; TRBD1 agrees at 9 bases. Germline CDR1 and CDR2: DFQATT and SNEGSKA (reference sequence). The length of the CDR3 is 15 residues. Trimming cost V 5 bases and J 4 bases; bases outside gene matches: 11. This chain's CDR3 is CSAPLTGGAGYGYTF. CDR3 sequence (DNA): TGCAGTGCTCCACTAACAGGGGGCGCTGGCTATGGCTACACCTTC.

This chain joins TRBV29-1 and TRBJ1-2; 8 bases line up with TRBD1. V dropped 4 bases and J dropped 7; count of bases not matched to a gene: 8. CDR1 and CDR2 from the germline V gene are SQVTM and ANQGSEA. There are 13 residues in the CDR3. The CDR3 nucleotides read TGCAGCGTTGCCCCCGGACAGGGCCCTGGCTACACCTTC. This sequence encodes CSVAPGQGPGYTF.

This clonotype appeared once. This chain connects TRBV20-1 to TRBJ2-7; TRBD1 aligns across 9 bases. Per the germline V gene, CDR1 is DFQATT and CDR2 is SNEGSKA (reference sequence). The CDR3 loop spans 15 amino acids. Unmatched junction bases numbered 8, after V lost 2 bases and J lost 3 bases. As DNA, the CDR3 is TGCAGTGCTAGAACTCCCGGGACAGGGAGCTACGAGCAGTACTTC. This gives the protein CSARTPGTGSYEQYF.